Below are 12 T cell receptor beta chains sequenced from a single sample in a study of T cell changes during pregnancy in multiple sclerosis. The data were produced by immunoSEQ multiplex PCR, yet TCRdb's version contains in-frame clones alone and is incomplete. The table shows tens of thousands of clones, with around 92% occurring only once. The sequencing used peripheral blood, collected in the third trimester of pregnancy. The receptors shown here come from a female donor in good health, enrolled as a control in a pregnancy study.

J is TRBJ2-5 and V is TRBV5-6; D gene ambiguous. V lost 3 bases, J lost 4 bases, and 4 bases lay in between. The CDR3 covers 11 residues. Germline values: CDR1 SGHDT, CDR2 YYEEEE. The CDR3 is CASSSVETQYF. CDR3 in DNA: TGTGCCAGCAGCTCCGTAGAGACCCAGTACTTC. Based on the CDR3 plus reference TRBV5-6 and TRBJ2-5, the full variable domain is DAGVTQSPTHLIKTRGQQVTLRCSPKSGHDTVSWYQQALGQGPQFIFQYYEEEERQRGNFPDRFSGHQFPNYSSELNVNALLLGDSALYLCASSSVETQYFGPGTRLLVL.

The rearrangement uses TRBV5-4 and TRBJ2-1, with TRBD2 matching over 14 bases. Germline loops: CDR1 SGHNT, CDR2 YYREEE (reference sequence). CDR3 length: 16 amino acids. V lost 2 bases and J lost 4; bases outside the gene matches: 2. The DNA of the CDR3 is TGTGCCAGCAGCTTACGGACTAGCGGGGGGTACAATGAGCAGTTCTTC. Translating gives CASSLRTSGGYNEQFF.

This chain connects TRBV7-3 to TRBJ2-6; 7 positions agree with TRBD1. The CDR3 consists of 18 residues. Germline V gene lookup returns CDR1 SGHTA and CDR2 FQGTGA. Germline trimming cut 5 bases from V and 0 bases from J; bases unmatched to any gene: 10. CDR3 DNA: TGTGCCAGCAGCCTCACTGACAGGGCCTTCTCTGGGGCCAACGTCCTGACTTTC. Protein product: CASSLTDRAFSGANVLTF. Based on the CDR3 plus reference TRBV7-3 and TRBJ2-6, the full variable domain is GAGVSQTPSNKVTEKGKYVELRCDPISGHTALYWYRQSLGQGPEFLIYFQGTGAADDSGLPNDRFFAVRPEGSVSTLKIQRTERGDSAVYLCASSLTDRAFSGANVLTFGAGSRLTVL.

The chain is built from TRBV15 and TRBJ1-1, with D possibly being TRBD1 (6 bases). The germline CDR1 and CDR2 sequences are LNHNV and YYDKDF (reference sequence). Trimming shortened V by 0 bases and J by 0 bases, and 11 bases separated the two germline ends. The CDR3 contains 16 residues. In DNA form, the CDR3 reads TGTGCCACCAGCAGAGACGTGGCAGGGGTGAACACTGAAGCTTTCTTT. It translates to CATSRDVAGVNTEAFF.

The V and J genes are TRBV5-4 and TRBJ2-5; TRBD2 might be the D (6 bases). This CDR3 region has 14 residues. The V end was cut by 4 bases, the J end by 5 bases, with 15 bases between. The germline V gene encodes CDR1 SGHNT and CDR2 YYREEE (reference sequence). Here the CDR3 DNA reads TGTGCCAGCAGCCCTGCTAGCGTTAGGGAGACCCAGTACTTC. Translating gives CASSPASVRETQYF.

In DNA form, the CDR3 reads TGTGCCAGCAGCTTATACCACTCCTCTAGAAACTATGAGCAGTTCTTC. This gives the protein CASSLYHSSRNYEQFF. The rearrangement uses TRBV7-2 and TRBJ2-1, with D unclear. V was shortened by 2 bases and J by 8 bases, with 19 bases between the two germline ends. CDR3 length equals 16 residues. Per the germline V gene, CDR1 is SGHTA and CDR2 is FQGNSA.

The chain employs TRBV5-4 and TRBJ2-3, with TRBD2 matching 7 bases. There are 16 residues in the CDR3. The junction had 9 bases not matched to a gene; V was cut back by 3 bases and J by 2 bases. Germline V gives CDR1 SGHNT, CDR2 YYREEE (reference sequence). CDR3 loop: CASSSILAAYTDTQYF. Here the CDR3 DNA reads TGTGCCAGCAGCTCTATCCTAGCGGCGTACACAGATACGCAGTATTTT.

The V gene is TRBV18, the J gene TRBJ2-1, with 13 bases aligning to TRBD2. Germline CDR1 is KGHSH and CDR2 is LQKENI. Trimming at V came to 2 bases and at J to 10 bases, leaving 14 bases not matched to a gene. This CDR3 comprises 18 residues. The CDR3 DNA sequence: TGTGCCAGCTCACCAAACAGACTAGCGGGGGGTTTATCACAGGAGCAGTTCTTC. Translated: CASSPNRLAGGLSQEQFF.

CDR3 region: CASSYKTGRSVAEAFF. As DNA, the CDR3 is TGTGCCAGCAGCTACAAAACGGGTAGGTCAGTGGCTGAAGCTTTCTTT. V usage is TRBV7-3 and J usage is TRBJ1-1; D gene ambiguous. Trimming shortened V by 4 bases and J by 6 bases, and 21 bases separated the two germline ends. The germline gives CDR1 SGHTA, CDR2 FQGTGA. The CDR3 is 16 amino acids.

The rearrangement links TRBV10-1 to TRBJ2-7, with 12 bases matching TRBD2. V lost 3 bases, J lost 5 bases, and 8 bases stayed unmatched. Germline lookup yields CDR1 WNHNN and CDR2 SYGVQD (reference sequence). This CDR3 region has 16 residues. The CDR3 sequence is CASSDPLAGGMDEQYF. DNA for the CDR3: TGCGCCAGCAGTGACCCACTAGCGGGGGGAATGGACGAGCAGTACTTC.

In this sample, this clone turned up once. This chain joins TRBV5-6 and TRBJ2-7, with TRBD2 identical over 12 bases. The CDR3 runs to 14 residues. Per germline, CDR1 SGHDT and CDR2 YYEEEE. The V and J ends lost 2 bases and 6 bases, in that order; junction bases with no gene match: 3. The CDR3 region has the DNA TGTGCCAGCAGCTTTCCTAGCGGGAGGGTCGAGCAGTACTTC. Translating gives CASSFPSGRVEQYF.

The rearrangement uses TRBV6-6 and TRBJ2-7, with TRBD1 identical over 8 bases. The CDR3 covers 13 residues. Germline CDR1 reads MNHNY; CDR2 reads SVGAGI (reference sequence). V was pared by 1 base and J by 9 bases, with 5 bases of the junction left unmatched. The CDR3 spells CASSYWGQEAQYF. CDR3 nucleotides: TGTGCCAGCAGTTACTGGGGACAGGAGGCGCAGTACTTC.